This is a list of T cell receptor beta chains from one sample in a study of tumor and adjacent non-tumor tissue in lung cancer. A single record per CDR3 protein comes from TCRdb applying MiXCR to the multiplex PCR reads. The sample holds about 86,000 distinct CDR3 sequences, roughly three quarters seen once. The sequenced material came from distant non-tumor lung tissue. The source is a woman between 45 and 65 years old with non-small cell lung cancer. The CDR3 runs from the conserved cysteine through the conserved F or W. The order of the fields is CDR3 length, V gene, clone size, D gene, J gene, CDR3 protein. The D gene is left open where the match is weak. The listing skips clone size in some rows; elsewhere it reads once, few, many or a size class.

14	TRBV6-6	once	NA	TRBJ2-7	CASTTRDCPYEQYF
14	TRBV6-4	few	NA	TRBJ2-3	CTSRGAGHTDTQYF
14	TRBV28	once	NA	TRBJ2-1	CASITGERYVEQFF
11	TRBV6-6	once	NA	TRBJ2-3	CASSPIETQYF
14	TRBV28	NA	NA	TRBJ2-7	CASSEGDWRYEQYF
16	TRBV14	NA	TRBD2	TRBJ2-1	CDSSRFKREFYNEQFF
15	TRBV6-2/TRBV6-3	medium-sized	TRBD2	TRBJ2-1	CASSRSGAGDNEQFF
13	TRBV19	many	NA	TRBJ1-1	CATAPRENTEAFF
16	TRBV4-2	NA	NA	TRBJ2-7	CASSHAVKAVHYEQYF
13	TRBV11-2	many	NA	TRBJ2-2	CASSLENSGELFF
14	TRBV6-1	NA	NA	NA	CVSSYNGINQPQYF
17	TRBV6-6	many	TRBD2	TRBJ2-5	CASSYSLAGGGQETQYF
15	TRBV11-2	NA	NA	TRBJ1-1	CVSSLEPRANTEAFF
12	TRBV4-2	NA	NA	TRBJ1-2	CVSSNGSYGYTF
11	TRBV12-3/TRBV12-4	medium-sized	NA	TRBJ2-7	CASSLQYEQYF
16	TRBV6-5	NA	NA	TRBJ1-1	CASSYSGGSMNTEAFF
13	TRBV6-5	once	TRBD1	TRBJ1-1	CASIKTGNSEASF
16	TRBV11-2	NA	NA	TRBJ2-4	CASGPGQTIAKIIQYF
13	TRBV19	NA	NA	TRBJ2-1	CASRVDGTNEQFF
15	TRBV5-7	NA	NA	TRBJ1-5	CASIVNPDWKQPHHF
15	TRBV6-5	NA	TRBD2	TRBJ2-2	CASRREGFYTWELFF
10	TRBV30	many	NA	TRBJ2-5	CACLKGTQYF
15	TRBV6-6	NA	TRBD1	TRBJ1-1	CASSFEGQMNTEAFF
15	TRBV11-2	NA	TRBD2	NA	CASRLEVGGRVTQYF
11	TRBV10-2	NA	NA	TRBJ2-3	CASINADTQYF
15	TRBV12-3/TRBV12-4	NA	NA	TRBJ2-2	CARSWISGNTGELFF
13	TRBV29-1	NA	TRBD2	TRBJ2-4	CSVFKLAVDIQYF
15	TRBV4-2	NA	NA	TRBJ1-5	CAGSQGLTRNQPQHF
15	TRBV7-3	NA	NA	TRBJ2-1	CTSSLGFSSYNEQFF
14	TRBV18	NA	TRBD2	TRBJ2-7	CASSGTSSSNEQYF
17	TRBV19	NA	NA	TRBJ2-2	CASSIDPRVANTGELFF
13	TRBV6-5	NA	NA	TRBJ1-1	CASSRQADVEAFF
16	TRBV6-5	many	NA	TRBJ2-3	CASSSLWGASTDTQYF
17	TRBV15	NA	NA	TRBJ2-1	CATIRVRGDRSYNEQFF
19	TRBV29-1	NA	NA	TRBJ2-6	CSVVPVVDIGASRAYVLTF
14	TRBV7-9	NA	NA	TRBJ2-5	CANSLVSYQKTQYF
12	TRBV10-1	NA	NA	TRBJ2-7	CASSEGASEKYF
15	TRBV6-5	NA	NA	TRBJ1-4	CANSYSWAGGEKLFF
14	TRBV12-3/TRBV12-4	many	TRBD1	TRBJ1-5	CASSRDRVGQPQHF
12	TRBV29-1	NA	NA	TRBJ1-6	CSSGHTNPPLHF
12	TRBV20-1	NA	NA	TRBJ2-1	CGASGIGTEQFF
11	TRBV20-1	many	NA	TRBJ1-5	CSAGSRGPQHF
12	TRBV6-1	NA	NA	TRBJ2-1	CDSRAGYNEQFF
18	TRBV5-1	NA	NA	TRBJ2-7	CASSDRTKGRPISYEQYF
14	TRBV6-5	NA	NA	TRBJ2-5	CASSRQWGQGTQYF
15	TRBV4-2	NA	NA	TRBJ2-6	CASSLSRTGANVLTF
13	TRBV7-9	few	NA	TRBJ1-2	CASSSTHTGGYTF
13	TRBV10-1	NA	NA	TRBJ2-5	CANSRTVQETQYF